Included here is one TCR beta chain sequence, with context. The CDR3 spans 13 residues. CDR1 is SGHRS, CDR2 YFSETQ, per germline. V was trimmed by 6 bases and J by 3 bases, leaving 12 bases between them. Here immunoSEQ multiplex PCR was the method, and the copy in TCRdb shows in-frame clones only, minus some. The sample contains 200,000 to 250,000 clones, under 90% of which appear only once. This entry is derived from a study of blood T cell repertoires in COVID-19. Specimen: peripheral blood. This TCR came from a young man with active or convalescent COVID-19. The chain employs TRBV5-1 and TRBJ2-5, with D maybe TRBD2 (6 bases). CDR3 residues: CASNPGSEETQYF. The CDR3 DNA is TGCGCCAGCAACCCCGGGAGCGAAGAGACCCAGTACTTC.